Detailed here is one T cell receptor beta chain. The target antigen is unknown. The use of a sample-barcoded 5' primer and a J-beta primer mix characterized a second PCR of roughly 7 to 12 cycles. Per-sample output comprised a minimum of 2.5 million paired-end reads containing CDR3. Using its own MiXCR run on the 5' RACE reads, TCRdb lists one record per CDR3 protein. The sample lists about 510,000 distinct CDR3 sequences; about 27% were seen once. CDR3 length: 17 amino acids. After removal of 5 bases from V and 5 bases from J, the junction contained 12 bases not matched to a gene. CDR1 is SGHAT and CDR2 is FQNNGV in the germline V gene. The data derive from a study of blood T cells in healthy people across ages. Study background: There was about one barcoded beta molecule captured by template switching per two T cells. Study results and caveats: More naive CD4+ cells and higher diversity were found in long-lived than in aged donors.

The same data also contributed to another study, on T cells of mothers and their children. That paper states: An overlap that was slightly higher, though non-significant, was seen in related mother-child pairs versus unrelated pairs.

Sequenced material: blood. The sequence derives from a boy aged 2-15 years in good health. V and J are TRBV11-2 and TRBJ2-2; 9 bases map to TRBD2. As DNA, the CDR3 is TGTGCCAGCAGCCCCGTCGCTAGCGGGATGGGGACCGGGGAGCTGTTTTTT. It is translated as CASSPVASGMGTGELFF.